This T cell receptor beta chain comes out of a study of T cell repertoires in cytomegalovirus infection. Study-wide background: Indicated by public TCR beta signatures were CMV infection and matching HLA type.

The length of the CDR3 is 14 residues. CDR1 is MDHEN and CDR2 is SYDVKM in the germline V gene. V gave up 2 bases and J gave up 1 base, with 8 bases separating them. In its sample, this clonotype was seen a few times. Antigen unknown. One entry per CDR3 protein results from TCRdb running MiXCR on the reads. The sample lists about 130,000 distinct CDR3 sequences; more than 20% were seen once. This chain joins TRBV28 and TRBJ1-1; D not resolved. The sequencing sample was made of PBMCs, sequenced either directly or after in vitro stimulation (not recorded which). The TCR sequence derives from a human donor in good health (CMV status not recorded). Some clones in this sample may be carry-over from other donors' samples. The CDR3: CASSLVGANTEAFF. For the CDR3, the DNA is TGTGCCAGCAGTTTAGTGGGAGCGAACACTGAAGCTTTCTTT.